This T cell receptor (beta chain) was identified in a study of response to subunit inactivated influenza vaccine. Overall study results and limits: Authors suggested seasonal influenza vaccinations each recruit few new T cells.

In its sample, this clonotype was seen a few times. Its antigen is undetermined. The CDR3 is made up of 15 amino acids. The germline V gene encodes CDR1 SGDLS and CDR2 YYNGEE. The V end lost 0 bases, the J end lost 5 bases, and 13 bases lay between the germline ends. Using its own MiXCR run on the RT-PCR reads, TCRdb lists one record per CDR3 protein. The sample includes 550,000 to 600,000 distinct CDR3 sequences, about 10% of them seen just once. Specimen: PBMCs from blood, collected on the day of vaccination. The J gene is TRBJ2-3, the V gene TRBV9, with D possibly matching TRBD1 (6 bases). This TCR was recovered from a man in his fifties who received an inactivated influenza vaccine. CDR3 loop: CASSVGTGRGDTQYF. CDR3 nucleotides: TGTGCCAGCAGCGTAGGCACAGGGCGAGGAGATACGCAGTATTTT.